These 9 T cell receptor beta chains were all obtained from the same sample, sequenced in a study of T cells in Graves' hyperthyroidism and ophthalmopathy. Authors of the study amplified TCR beta CDR3 regions from RNA transcripts. An initial round of RT-PCR targeting the TCR CDR3 relied on the HTBI primer set. TCRdb fed the multiplex PCR reads into MiXCR, producing one record per CDR3 protein. The data hold more than 350,000 distinct CDR3 sequences, with over 12% observed a single time. Sequencing used blood. The receptors originated from a woman aged 60 to 75 with Graves' ophthalmopathy.

The chain combines TRBV20-1 with TRBJ2-3; weak D call: TRBD2 (5 bases). This CDR3 spans 14 amino acids. Germline V gene data show CDR1 as DFQATT and CDR2 as SNEGSKA (reference sequence). V was trimmed by 6 bases and J by 1 base, leaving 14 bases between them. CDR3 region: CSADTRNGTDTQYF. The CDR3 nucleotides are TGCAGTGCAGACACTAGAAATGGCACAGATACGCAGTATTTT.

This chain uses TRBV20-1 with TRBJ2-3, with TRBD2 matching 12 bases. CDR3 length equals 15 residues. CDR1 is DFQATT and CDR2 is SNEGSKA in the germline V gene (reference sequence). Trimming removed 5 bases from V and 8 bases from J; junction bases left unmatched: 11. The CDR3: CSASRLAGELGTQYF. The CDR3 bases are TGCAGTGCTTCGAGACTAGCGGGAGAGTTGGGTACGCAGTATTTT.

This clonotype appeared many times. The V and J genes are TRBV12-3 or TRBV12-4 and TRBJ2-7, with TRBD1 identical over 7 bases. J was trimmed by 5 bases and V by 5 bases; bases with no gene match: 6. This CDR3 has 13 amino acids. The CDR3 coding sequence is TGTGCCAGCAGTAGAGGGGGCGTCCACGAGCAGTACTTC. Translating it yields CASSRGGVHEQYF.

The chain links TRBV6-1 to TRBJ2-7; 7 bases fit TRBD2. Per germline, CDR1 MNHNS and CDR2 SASEGT. CDR3 length: 14 amino acids. With V trimmed by 1 base and J by 5 bases, 5 bases remained unmatched. The CDR3 here is CASSEGGRGDEQYF. The CDR3 DNA reads as TGTGCCAGCAGTGAAGGGGGGAGGGGTGACGAGCAGTACTTC.

This clonotype was counted only a few times. The chain recombines TRBV29-1 with TRBJ2-4; D possibly corresponds to TRBD1 (6 bases). The CDR3 is 14 residues long. The germline V gene has CDR1 SQVTM and CDR2 ANQGSEA. V was pared by 3 bases and J by 2 bases, with 11 bases between. The CDR3 DNA follows: TGCAGCGTTGACCCAACAGGGTCCAAAAACATTCAGTACTTC. Protein sequence: CSVDPTGSKNIQYF.

This clonotype has ten or more counts. V gene TRBV2 combines with J gene TRBJ1-5, with D hard to call. The V gene lost 6 bases and the J gene lost 3 bases, with 12 bases spanning the gap. The germline CDR1 and CDR2 sequences are SNHLY and FYNNEI. The CDR3 loop spans 14 amino acids. Here the CDR3 reads CASRSDTPNQPQHF. The CDR3 nucleotides read TGTGCCAGCAGGAGCGACACTCCCAATCAGCCCCAGCATTTT.

This clonotype showed up just a few times. This chain links TRBV19 with TRBJ2-4; D tentatively fits TRBD1 or TRBD2 (5 bases each). There are 15 residues in the CDR3. CDR1 is LNHDA, CDR2 SQIVND, per germline (reference sequence). Trimming left V 4 bases short and J 3 bases short, with 13 bases between. The CDR3 sequence is CASSNWGTGKNIQYF. The CDR3 nucleotides read TGTGCCAGTAGTAACTGGGGGACGGGCAAAAACATTCAGTACTTC.

There are a few counts of this clonotype. The V call is TRBV7-8, the J call TRBJ1-4; D is perhaps TRBD1 (5 bases). Germline loops: CDR1 SGHVS, CDR2 FQNEAQ. The CDR3 has 16 residues. V lost 5 bases and J lost 0, with 13 bases in between. CDR3 DNA: TGTGCCAGCAGCCAGAACAGGATTACAACTAATGAAAAACTGTTTTTT. Translation: CASSQNRITTNEKLFF. The whole variable domain, filled in from reference TRBV7-8 and TRBJ1-4, reads GAGVSQSPRYKVAKRGQDVALRCDPISGHVSLFWYQQALGQGPEFLTYFQNEAQLDKSGLPSDRFFAERPEGSVSTLKIQRTQQEDSAVYLCASSQNRITTNEKLFFGSGTQLSVL.

This clonotype was picked up many times. V gene TRBV12-3 or TRBV12-4 combines with J gene TRBJ2-1; 7 bases are a match to TRBD2. The CDR3 has 14 residues. Losses at the gene ends were 3 bases for V and 5 bases for J; bases not matched to a gene: 4. The DNA of the CDR3 is TGTGCCAGCAGTTTGCGGGACTACCACAATGAGCAGTTCTTC. Translation gives CASSLRDYHNEQFF.